This entry lists 9 T cell receptor beta chains sequenced from one sample in a study of blood T cells in healthy people across ages. The use of a sample-barcoded 5' primer and a J-beta primer mix characterized a second PCR of roughly 6 to 11 cycles. One entry per CDR3 protein, called by TCRdb with MiXCR from the 5' RACE reads. The table shows about 1.4 million distinct CDR3 sequences, with around 59% occurring only once. The sample consisted of blood. The receptor set was obtained from a man aged 18 to 30 in good health.

V is TRBV7-2 and J is TRBJ2-7, with D unresolved. V lost 1 base, J lost 7 bases, and 14 bases lay in between. The length of the CDR3 is 14 residues. In germline, CDR1 is SGHTA, CDR2 FQGNSA. The CDR3 loop is CASSLDSLGREQYF. The CDR3, as DNA: TGTGCCAGCAGCTTAGACAGCCTAGGAAGAGAGCAGTACTTC.

This chain joins TRBV20-1 and TRBJ2-4; no definite D call. Looked up from germline, CDR1 is DFQATT and CDR2 is SNEGSKA (reference sequence). The CDR3 has 12 amino acids. V lost 3 bases and J lost 12, with 15 bases in between. The CDR3 spells CSARVSPWGQYF. In DNA, the CDR3 is TGCAGTGCTAGGGTATCACCCTGGGGTCAGTACTTC.

The chain combines TRBV27 with TRBJ2-5, with 9 bases lining up with TRBD1. The CDR3 is 16 residues long. The V and J ends lost 9 bases and 4 bases, in that order; junction bases with no gene match: 15. Germline V lookup: CDR1 MNHEY, CDR2 SMNVEV (reference sequence). The CDR3 DNA sequence: TGTGCCAGATCTTCCCCGGGACAGGGTTTGGGAGAGACCCAGTACTTC. It specifies CARSSPGQGLGETQYF.

The gene calls are TRBV6-2 or TRBV6-3 and TRBJ2-7, with 14 bases lining up with TRBD2. This CDR3 spans 15 amino acids. Germline CDR1 and CDR2: MNHEY and SVGEGT. The J segment lost 2 bases and the V segment lost 6 bases, leaving 3 bases of the junction unmatched. CDR3 sequence reads: CASRTSGRAPYEQYF. In DNA form, the CDR3 reads TGTGCCAGCAGGACTAGCGGGAGGGCCCCCTACGAGCAGTACTTC.

The chain couples TRBV27 to TRBJ2-3; the D is unclear. Trimming removed 2 bases at V and 5 bases at J, with 14 bases between. The CDR3 sequence is 15 residues long. Germline V gene lookup returns CDR1 MNHEY and CDR2 SMNVEV (reference sequence). The CDR3 region has the DNA TGTGCCAGCAGTTTAAGGCTTCTAGAGAGAGATACGCAGTATTTT. It codes for CASSLRLLERDTQYF.

There are a few counts of this clonotype. V and J are TRBV20-1 and TRBJ2-4; 10 nucleotides match TRBD2. V was clipped by 5 bases and J by 2 bases; unmatched bases: 9. The germline V gene has CDR1 DFQATT and CDR2 SNEGSKA (reference sequence). This CDR3 spans 16 amino acids. For the CDR3, the DNA is TGCAGTGCTCCAAGCGGGGGGGGTTGGACCAAAAACATTCAGTACTTC. Translated, it gives CSAPSGGGWTKNIQYF.

The chain is built from TRBV18 and TRBJ2-5; 13 bases agree with TRBD2. CDR1 KGHSH and CDR2 LQKENI come from the germline V gene. V trimming: 8 bases; J trimming: 5 bases; junction bases outside the gene matches: 11. The CDR3 is made up of 16 amino acids. The CDR3 is CASPPRTSGSWETQYF. CDR3 DNA: TGTGCCAGCCCGCCCAGGACTAGCGGGAGTTGGGAGACCCAGTACTTC.

J is TRBJ2-7 and V is TRBV27; D is possibly TRBD1 (5 bases). The germline V and J ends were trimmed by 5 bases and 2 bases, with 10 bases remaining between them. The V gene's germline CDR1 is MNHEY and CDR2 SMNVEV (reference sequence). The length of the CDR3 is 13 residues. This chain's CDR3 is CASSTGITYEQYF. The CDR3, as DNA: TGTGCCAGCAGTACAGGTATTACCTACGAGCAGTACTTC.

Comments on this clonotype: At one boundary the junction diverges from the germline segment, which might be a read error. The chain joins TRBV6-1 to TRBJ2-7; D is perhaps TRBD2 (5 bases). The DNA end lines up better with TRBJ2-5; the J call may be wrong. Germline V lookup: CDR1 MNHNS, CDR2 SASEGT. The CDR3 runs to 14 residues. The CDR3 loop is CASSKARELGTQYF. For the CDR3, the DNA is TGTGCCAGCAGTAAAGCGAGGGAGTTGGGGACCCAGTACTTC.